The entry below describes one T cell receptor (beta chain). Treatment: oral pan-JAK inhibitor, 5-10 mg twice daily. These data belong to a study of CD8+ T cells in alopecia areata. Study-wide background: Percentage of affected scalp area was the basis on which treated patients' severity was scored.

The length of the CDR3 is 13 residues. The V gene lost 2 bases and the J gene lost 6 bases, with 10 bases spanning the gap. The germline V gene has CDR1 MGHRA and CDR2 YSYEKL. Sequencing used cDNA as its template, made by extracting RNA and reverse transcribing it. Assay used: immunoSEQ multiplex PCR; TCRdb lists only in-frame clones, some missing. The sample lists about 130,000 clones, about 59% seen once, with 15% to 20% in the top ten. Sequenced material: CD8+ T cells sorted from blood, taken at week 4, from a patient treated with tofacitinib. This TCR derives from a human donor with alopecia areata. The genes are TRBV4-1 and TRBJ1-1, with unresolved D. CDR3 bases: TGCGCCAGCAGCCAAATTGGGGAGGCTGAAGCTTTCTTT. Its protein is CASSQIGEAEAFF.